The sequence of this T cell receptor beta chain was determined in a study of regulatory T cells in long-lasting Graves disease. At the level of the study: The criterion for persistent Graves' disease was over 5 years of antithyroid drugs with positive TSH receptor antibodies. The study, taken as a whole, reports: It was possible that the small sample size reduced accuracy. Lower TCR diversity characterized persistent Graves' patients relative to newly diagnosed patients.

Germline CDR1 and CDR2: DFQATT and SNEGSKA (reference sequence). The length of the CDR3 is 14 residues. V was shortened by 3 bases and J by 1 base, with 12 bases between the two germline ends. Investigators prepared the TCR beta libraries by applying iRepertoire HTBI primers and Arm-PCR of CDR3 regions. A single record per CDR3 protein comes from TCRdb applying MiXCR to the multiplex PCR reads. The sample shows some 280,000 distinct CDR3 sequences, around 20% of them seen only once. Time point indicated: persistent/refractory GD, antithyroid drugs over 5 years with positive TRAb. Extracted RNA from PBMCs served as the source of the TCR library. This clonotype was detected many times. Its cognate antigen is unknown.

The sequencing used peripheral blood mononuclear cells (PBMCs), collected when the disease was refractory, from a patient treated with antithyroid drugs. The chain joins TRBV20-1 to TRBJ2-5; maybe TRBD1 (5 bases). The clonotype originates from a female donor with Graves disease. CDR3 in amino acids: CSASKADSQETQYF. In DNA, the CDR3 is TGCAGTGCTAGTAAAGCTGACAGCCAAGAGACCCAGTACTTC.